Listed here is a single T cell receptor (beta chain). Its antigen is currently unknown. This record belongs to a study of CD8+ T cells in alopecia areata. Study summary: Using the percentage of affected scalp area, treated patients' severity was scored. Broader study findings: Higher clonality than in normal scalp was seen in lesional scalp, especially alopecia totalis/universalis. Scalp sequencing also captures normal skin's resident alphabeta T cells.

Treatment: oral pan-JAK inhibitor, 5-10 mg twice daily. PBMCs yielded sorted CD4+ and CD8+ T cells. V was pared by 5 bases and J by 7 bases, with 3 bases of the junction left unmatched. The CDR3 consists of 11 residues. CDR1 and CDR2 from the germline V gene are SQVTM and ANQGSEA. After isolation, RNA underwent reverse transcription to generate cDNA as the sequencing template. Assay: immunoSEQ multiplex PCR; the TCRdb copy retains only in-frame clones and omits some. The sample contains over 80,000 clones, 44% of which appear only once. The material sequenced was CD8+ T cells sorted from blood, taken at week 24, from a patient treated with tofacitinib. The TCR sequence derives from a human donor with alopecia areata. The V gene is TRBV29-1, the J gene TRBJ2-7; TRBD1 aligns across 9 bases. CDR3 in amino acids: CSVRQGGEQYF. The CDR3 region has the DNA TGCAGCGTTAGACAGGGGGGGGAGCAGTACTTC.